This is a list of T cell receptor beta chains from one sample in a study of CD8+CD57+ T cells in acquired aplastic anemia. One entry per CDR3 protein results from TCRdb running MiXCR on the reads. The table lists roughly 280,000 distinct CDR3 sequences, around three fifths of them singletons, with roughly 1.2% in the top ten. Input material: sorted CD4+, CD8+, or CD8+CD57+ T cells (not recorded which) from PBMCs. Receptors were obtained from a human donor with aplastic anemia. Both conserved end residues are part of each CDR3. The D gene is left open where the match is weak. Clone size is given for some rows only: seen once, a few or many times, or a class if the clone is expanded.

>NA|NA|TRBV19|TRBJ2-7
CASSIAGNGLQYF
TGTGCCAGTAGTATAGCGGGTAACGGTTTGCAGTACTTC
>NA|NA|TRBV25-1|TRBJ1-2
CASSEIWGYGYTF
TGTGCCAGCAGTGAAATATGGGGCTATGGCTACACCTTC
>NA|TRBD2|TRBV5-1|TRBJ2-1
CASSRTSGYGSEQFF
TGCGCCAGCAGCAGGACTAGCGGGTACGGTAGTGAGCAGTTCTTC
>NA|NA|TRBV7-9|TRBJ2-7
CASSQVYRYEQYF
TGCGCCAGCAGCCAGGTCTACCGTTACGAGCAGTACTTC
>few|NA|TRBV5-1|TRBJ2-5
CASSLSASTQYF
TGCGCCAGCAGCTTGAGTGCCTCTACTCAGTACTTC
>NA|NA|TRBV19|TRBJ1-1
CASTRGLLNTEAFF
TGTGCCAGTACCAGGGGACTTTTGAACACTGAAGCTTTCTTT
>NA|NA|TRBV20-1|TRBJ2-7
CSAPPCSYEQYF
TGCAGTGCACCTCCGTGCTCCTACGAGCAGTACTTC
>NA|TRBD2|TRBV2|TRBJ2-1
CASKPGTSGGGLYNEQFF
TGTGCCAGCAAACCCGGGACTAGCGGGGGGGGGCTCTACAATGAGCAGTTCTTC
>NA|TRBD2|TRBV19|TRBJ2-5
CATTAGAALKETQYF
TGTGCCACCACAGCGGGAGCCGCCCTCAAGGAGACCCAGTACTTC
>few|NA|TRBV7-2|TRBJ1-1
CASSLDQGTEAFF
TGTGCCAGCAGCTTAGACCAGGGCACTGAAGCTTTCTTT
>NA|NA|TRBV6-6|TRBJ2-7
CASSPDLSRYEQYF
TGTGCCAGCTCTCCGGACCTTAGCCGATACGAGCAGTACTTC
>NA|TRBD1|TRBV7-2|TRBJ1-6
CASSWGTGGSYNSPLHF
TGTGCCAGCAGCTGGGGGACAGGGGGCTCCTATAATTCACCCCTCCACTTT
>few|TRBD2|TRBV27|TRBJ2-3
CASSGYGLAGVDTQYF
TGTGCCAGCAGTGGCTACGGACTAGCGGGGGTAGATACGCAGTATTTT
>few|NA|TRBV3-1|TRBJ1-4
CASSQPRQFVNEKLFF
TGTGCCAGCAGCCAACCCAGACAGTTTGTTAATGAAAAACTGTTTTTT
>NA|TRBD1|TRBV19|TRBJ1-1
CASSYRGLGTEAFF
TGTGCCAGTAGTTACAGGGGGCTTGGGACTGAAGCTTTCTTT
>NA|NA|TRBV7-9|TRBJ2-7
CASSLDMLYEQYF
TGTGCCAGCAGCTTAGACATGCTCTACGAGCAGTACTTC
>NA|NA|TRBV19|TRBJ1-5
CASRQRNQPQHF
TGTGCCAGTCGCCAGCGCAATCAGCCCCAGCATTTT
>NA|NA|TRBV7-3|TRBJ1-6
CASSLVGVGDSPLHF
TGTGCCAGCAGCTTGGTAGGGGTTGGCGATTCACCCCTCCACTTT
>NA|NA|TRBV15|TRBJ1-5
CATSRGGDQPQHF
TGTGCCACCAGCAGAGGTGGGGATCAGCCCCAGCATTTT
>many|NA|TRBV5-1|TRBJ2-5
CASSTQPTAPQETQYF
TGCGCCAGCAGCACACAACCGACAGCCCCCCAAGAGACCCAGTACTTC
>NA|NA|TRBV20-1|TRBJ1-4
CSAMGEKLFF
TGCAGTGCTATGGGGGAAAAACTGTTTTTT
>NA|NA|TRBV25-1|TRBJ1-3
CASSPLGQGPITIYF
TGTGCCAGCAGCCCGCTCGGGCAGGGCCCTATCACCATATATTTT
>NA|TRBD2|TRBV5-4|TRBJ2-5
CASRLAGGPSLQETQYF
TGTGCCAGCAGACTAGCGGGGGGGCCCTCCCTCCAAGAGACCCAGTACTTC
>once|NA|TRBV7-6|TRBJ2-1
CASSRRPAALDNEQFF
TGCGCTAGCAGCCGAAGGCCAGCGGCCCTCGACAATGAGCAGTTCTTC
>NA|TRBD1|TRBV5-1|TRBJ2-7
CASSATGGLYEQYF
TGCGCCAGCAGCGCGACAGGGGGTTTGTACGAGCAGTACTTC
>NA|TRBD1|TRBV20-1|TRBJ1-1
CSARGQENTEAFF
TGCAGTGCTAGGGGACAGGAGAACACTGAAGCTTTCTTT
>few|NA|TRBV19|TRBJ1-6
CASSIWGNLNSPLHF
TGTGCCAGTAGTATTTGGGGGAACCTCAATTCACCCCTCCACTTT
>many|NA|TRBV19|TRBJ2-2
CASSLRLRPVTGELFF
TGTGCCAGTAGTCTCCGTCTCAGACCCGTTACCGGGGAGCTGTTTTTT